Listed below are T cell receptor beta chains from one sample, sequenced in a study of T cell responses to AZD1222 COVID-19 vaccine. The data were produced by immunoSEQ multiplex PCR, yet TCRdb's version contains in-frame clones alone and is incomplete. The sample lists roughly 120,000 clones; around 94% were seen once. Here the sequenced sample was peripheral blood, taken on day 0 of AZD1222 vaccination. These receptors came from an adult in good health. CDR3s include the opening cysteine and the closing phenylalanine or tryptophan. The D gene is left open where the match is weak. Clone size is not always given. Where it is, it says once, few, many or a class for expanded clones.

size,J,V,D,CDR3,DNA
.,TRBJ2-7,TRBV2,.,CASSERGARPTYEQYF,TGTGCCAGCAGTGAAAGGGGGGCACGGCCAACCTACGAGCAGTACTTC
.,TRBJ1-1,TRBV5-6,.,CASSLVRGGTEAFF,TGTGCCAGCAGCTTGGTTAGGGGGGGAACTGAAGCTTTCTTT
.,TRBJ2-7,TRBV9,.,CASSVAGSGGPYEQYF,TGTGCCAGCAGCGTAGCTGGGAGTGGGGGGCCCTACGAGCAGTACTTC
.,TRBJ1-1,TRBV20-1,.,CSGVVVAEAFF,TGCAGCGGAGTTGTAGTAGCTGAAGCTTTCTTT
.,TRBJ1-4,TRBV4-1,.,CASSQQAGVGEKLFF,TGCGCCAGCAGCCAGCAAGCTGGGGTCGGTGAAAAACTGTTTTTT
.,TRBJ1-4,TRBV2,TRBD1,CASSTQGEKLFF,TGTGCCAGCAGTACACAGGGGGAAAAACTGTTTTTT
.,TRBJ2-7,TRBV30,TRBD2,CAWSVGRASYEQYF,TGTGCCTGGAGTGTCGGGAGGGCCTCCTACGAGCAGTACTTC
.,TRBJ1-2,TRBV30,TRBD1,CAWSARTGGFYTF,TGTGCCTGGAGTGCCCGGACAGGGGGCTTCTACACCTTC
.,TRBJ2-2,TRBV18,TRBD2,CASSPPGLAGNTGELFF,TGTGCCAGCTCACCACCGGGACTAGCGGGGAACACCGGGGAGCTGTTTTTT
.,TRBJ2-7,TRBV7-2,TRBD1,CASSSPGTGYREQYF,TGTGCCAGCAGTTCCCCCGGGACAGGGTATCGCGAGCAGTACTTC
.,TRBJ2-1,TRBV30,TRBD2,CAWEGRGRNEQFF,TGTGCCTGGGAGGGGAGGGGCCGTAATGAGCAGTTCTTC
.,TRBJ1-1,TRBV9,.,CASSLKGRNTEAFF,TGTGCCAGCAGCCTAAAGGGACGGAACACTGAAGCTTTCTTT
.,TRBJ1-5,TRBV28,.,CASSSPKRGLQPQHF,TGTGCCAGCAGTTCCCCAAAGAGAGGCCTTCAGCCCCAGCATTTT
.,TRBJ2-7,TRBV7-8,.,CASSPRRGKLYEQYF,TGTGCCAGCAGCCCCCGTAGGGGAAAACTTTACGAGCAGTACTTC
.,TRBJ2-7,TRBV5-1,TRBD2,CASSLGSLAGVYEQYF,TGCGCCAGCAGCTTGGGTTCCCTAGCGGGAGTATACGAGCAGTACTTC
.,TRBJ1-4,TRBV10-3,TRBD1,CAINGTGDEKLFF,TGTGCCATCAATGGGACAGGGGATGAAAAACTGTTTTTT
.,TRBJ2-7,TRBV19,.,CASSMQGPWDEQYF,TGTGCCAGTAGTATGCAGGGGCCTTGGGACGAGCAGTACTTC
.,TRBJ1-5,TRBV2,.,CASSGGNQPQHF,TGTGCCAGCAGTGGGGGCAATCAGCCCCAGCATTTT
.,TRBJ1-2,TRBV11-1,.,CASSLGTASYYGYTF,TGTGCCAGCAGCTTAGGGACCGCCAGCTACTATGGCTACACCTTC
.,TRBJ2-6,TRBV19,.,CASTPGDSLGANVLTF,TGTGCCAGTACCCCGGGGGACTCTCTGGGGGCCAACGTCCTGACTTTC
.,TRBJ2-7,TRBV7-2,TRBD2,CASSWTSGSEQYF,TGTGCCAGCAGCTGGACTAGCGGGAGCGAGCAGTACTTC
.,TRBJ1-6,TRBV7-8,.,CASSPGRAASPLHF,TGTGCCAGCAGCCCTGGGAGGGCAGCTTCACCCCTCCACTTT
.,TRBJ1-2,TRBV5-1,.,CASSLAPGDYGYTF,TGCGCCAGCAGCTTGGCCCCAGGGGACTATGGCTACACCTTC
.,TRBJ1-3,TRBV28,TRBD1,CASSSGGTGNTIYF,TGTGCCAGCAGTTCAGGGGGCACTGGAAACACCATATATTTT
.,TRBJ2-7,TRBV5-5,TRBD1,CASSIQGFGYEQYF,TGTGCCAGCAGTATACAGGGGTTTGGCTACGAGCAGTACTTC
few,TRBJ1-3,TRBV7-8,.,CASSLIPASSGNTIYF,TGTGCCAGCAGCTTAATCCCGGCGAGCTCTGGAAACACCATATATTTT